Detailed here is one TCR beta chain. The data are from a study of blood T cell repertoires in COVID-19. Across the whole study: T cells, B-cell-depleted T cells, or PBMCs supplied cDNA or gDNA.

The CDR3 consists of 17 residues. V lost 5 bases and J lost 0; bases outside the gene matches: 7. Germline V gene sequence: CDR1 LGHDT, CDR2 YNNKEL (reference sequence). Under the authors' procedure: Amplified reference gene primers provided the basis for estimating nucleated cell counts. Sequencing was performed with immunoSEQ multiplex PCR; in TCRdb, only in-frame clones are kept and a portion is missing. D and trimming were read from the DNA, whereas the V and J calls and clone size are those reported in that table. The sample includes 280,000 or so clones, 88% of them seen just once. This clonotype originated in a woman aged 30 to 39 who had recovered from COVID-19. Sequences were obtained from peripheral blood. The chain combines TRBV3-1 (or the pseudogene TRBV3-2) with TRBJ2-6, with 7 bases aligning to TRBD2. This chain's CDR3 is CASSARTGGSGANVLTF. The DNA of the CDR3 is TGTGCCAGCAGCGCCCGCACGGGGGGCTCTGGGGCCAACGTCCTGACTTTC.